The clone carrying this TCR beta chain occurred many times. Its cognate antigen is unknown. Patients aged 18 to 65 had newly diagnosed hyperthyroidism that had lasted under 2 months. Used for diagnoses were clinical symptoms, serum thyroxine and TRAb, thyroid ultrasound and orbital computed tomography. Researchers amplified the TCR beta CDR3 regions from RNA transcripts. The HTBI primer set served for first-round RT-PCR of the TCR CDR3. TCRdb passed the multiplex PCR reads through MiXCR, listing each CDR3 protein once. The data show about 680,000 distinct CDR3 sequences, 30% to 40% seen once. The data derive from a study of T cells in Graves' hyperthyroidism and ophthalmopathy. Study-wide points: The model anticipated ophthalmopathy a median 6.5 months pre-onset.

Trimming cost V 5 bases and J 4 bases; bases outside gene matches: 3. This CDR3 is 13 amino acids long. Germline CDR1 SGHNT, CDR2 YENEEA. The gene calls are TRBV11-3 and TRBJ2-5; 8 bases are shared with TRBD1. Sequenced input: blood. This receptor was taken from a woman in her forties with Graves' hyperthyroidism. For the CDR3, the DNA is TGTGCCAGCAGCCCGACAGGGGTAGAGACCCAGTACTTC. Translating gives CASSPTGVETQYF.